This TCR beta chain comes out of a study of OX40 agonist ivuxolimab in advanced cancers. Turning to the study itself: Aged roughly 20 to 79 with a mean of about 60 years, they were about 78% male. Study results and limitations: By week 6 at 0.1 to 3.0 mg/kg, blood CD4+ and CD8+ T cells had expanded clonally. Antigen targets of the expanded peripheral T cells went undetermined.

Profiled with immunoSEQ multiplex PCR; TCRdb holds only in-frame clones, not every one. The repertoire includes tens of thousands of clones, about 76% of them detected once, and roughly 32% sits in the top ten. Per germline, CDR1 SNHLY and CDR2 FYNNEI. CDR3 length: 13 amino acids. To note about this clone: The target antigen is unknown.

Specimen: CD4+ or CD8+ T cells sorted from blood, collected in a trial of the OX40 agonist ivuxolimab. The chain carries TRBV2 and TRBJ2-5, with D unresolved. Near its end, the DNA agrees better with TRBJ2-7, so the J call may be wrong. The sequence derives from an adult with an advanced solid tumor such as melanoma, head and neck, liver or kidney cancer. DNA for the CDR3: TGTGCCAGCAGTGACTACGACGCCTACGAGCAGTACTTC. Residues: CASSDYDAYEQYF.